Listed here are 23 T cell receptor beta chains from one sample, sequenced in a study of breast tumors, draining lymph nodes, adjacent tissues. TCRdb processed the multiplex PCR reads anew with MiXCR; each CDR3 protein has one entry. The sample includes about 230,000 distinct CDR3 sequences, roughly 32% of them seen just once. Samples came from axillary lymph nodes draining the breast cancer. Specimen: axillary lymph node tissue. The receptors were gathered from a female donor with breast cancer. Some clones in this sample may be carry-over from other donors' samples.

This clonotype was recorded many times. The chain is built from TRBV6-1 and TRBJ2-5; 11 bases are shared with TRBD2. The V gene's germline CDR1 is MNHNS and CDR2 SASEGT. This CDR3 comprises 17 residues. J was trimmed by 7 bases and V by 4 bases; bases with no gene match: 14. CDR3 sequence (DNA): TGTGCCAGCAGTGCCGGGACTAGCGGAGAAAGGGGATGGACCCAGTACTTC. This sequence encodes CASSAGTSGERGWTQYF.

This clonotype was seen a handful of times. This may be a read error, as it is one base from a much larger clone. The V call is TRBV13, the J call TRBJ2-5; the D is unclear. CDR1 and CDR2 from the germline V gene are PRHDT and FYEKMQ (reference sequence). This CDR3 contains 13 residues. Trimming took 3 bases from V and 9 from J, leaving 14 bases between them. In DNA form, the CDR3 reads TGTGCCAGCAGCTTGCACTCCCTGGGTTCCCAGTACTTC. Protein sequence: CASSLHSLGSQYF.

This clonotype turned up a few times. V gene TRBV6-1 combines with J gene TRBJ2-3; 9 nucleotides agree with TRBD2. The CDR3 spans 17 residues. Looked up from germline, CDR1 is MNHNS and CDR2 is SASEGT. V lost 6 bases to trimming and J lost 1 base; unmatched junction nucleotides: 11. The CDR3 spells CASRRYIAGEGTDTQYF. The CDR3 DNA reads TGTGCCAGCAGACGATACATAGCGGGAGAGGGCACAGATACGCAGTATTTT.

CDR3 DNA sequence: TGTGCCTATGCACGGTGGGGGGGTGGCTACACCTTC. Its protein product is CAYARWGGGYTF. The V gene is TRBV30, the J gene TRBJ1-2; D is possibly TRBD1 (5 bases). In germline, CDR1 is GTSNPN, CDR2 SVGIG (reference sequence). The germline V and J ends were trimmed by 7 bases and 7 bases, with 16 bases remaining between them. This CDR3 has 12 amino acids.

This clonotype has a handful of counts. The V and J genes are TRBV18 and TRBJ1-6; 10 positions match TRBD1. Trimming took 1 base from V and 7 from J; bases not matched to a gene: 7. The CDR3 length is 17 residues. The germline V gene encodes CDR1 KGHSH and CDR2 LQKENI. For the CDR3, the DNA is TGTGCCAGCTCACCACTAGGAGACAGGGGGCTGAATTCACCCCTCCACTTT. Protein sequence: CASSPLGDRGLNSPLHF.

This clonotype appeared many times. The rearrangement joins TRBV6-1 to TRBJ1-6, with D perhaps matching TRBD1 (5 bases). CDR1 is MNHNS and CDR2 is SASEGT in the germline V gene. The V end was cut by 2 bases, the J end by 9 bases, with 14 bases between. The CDR3 is 15 residues long. CDR3 nucleotide sequence: TGTGCCAGCAGTGAAATTGGCCAGGGACGTTCACCCCTCCACTTT. Translation: CASSEIGQGRSPLHF.

The table lists this clonotype with many counts. The genes are TRBV5-8 and TRBJ1-2, with 10 bases fitting TRBD1. V gave up 4 bases and J gave up 3 bases; unmatched junction bases: 6. This CDR3 has 15 residues. Germline CDR1 reads SGHTS; CDR2 reads YDEGEE. The CDR3 region has the DNA TGTGCCAGCAGCCTGTCAGGACAGGGGGACTATGGCTACACCTTC. Its translation: CASSLSGQGDYGYTF.

This clonotype was seen more than once but under ten times. This sequence may be a read error, since a much larger clone differs from it by one base. The V call is TRBV9, the J call TRBJ2-1; 9 bases align to TRBD1. This CDR3 is built from 14 residues. Germline V lookup: CDR1 SGDLS, CDR2 YYNGEE. The CDR3 DNA reads as TGTGCCACCCTGCGGGACAGGGCTTACAATGAGCAGTCCTTC. The encoded protein is CATLRDRAYNEQSF.

This clonotype was picked up many times. V gene TRBV7-3 combines with J gene TRBJ2-5; D is perhaps TRBD2 (5 bases). CDR3 length: 13 residues. V was cut by 1 base and J by 5 bases, with 8 bases left in between. Per the germline V gene, CDR1 is SGHTA and CDR2 is FQGTGA. The CDR3 DNA sequence: TGTGCCAGCAGCTTAAGTAGAGGGGAGACCCAGTACTTC. It codes for CASSLSRGETQYF.

This clonotype has a handful of counts. The J gene is TRBJ1-3, the V gene TRBV29-1; a possible D gene is TRBD1 (5 bases). V was cut by 8 bases and J by 8 bases, with 16 bases left in between. The germline V gene has CDR1 SQVTM and CDR2 ANQGSEA. The CDR3 is 12 amino acids. The CDR3 coding sequence is TGCAGCTTAGGGACGTCTGGTTACACCATATATTTT. Translated: CSLGTSGYTIYF.

This clonotype was observed at least ten times. This chain links TRBV7-6 with TRBJ1-4, with D unresolved. The CDR3 sequence is 16 residues long. With 1 base removed from V and 0 bases from J, the gap between germline ends came to 9 bases. CDR1 and CDR2 from the germline V gene are SGHVS and FNYEAQ. For the CDR3, the DNA is TGTGCCAGCAGCTTAGAGTCCACCTCAACTAATGAAAAACTGTTTTTT. Encoded protein: CASSLESTSTNEKLFF.

A note on this clonotype: In this CDR3 the conserved last residue, phenylalanine or tryptophan, is missing, so a read error is likely. V is TRBV13 and J is TRBJ2-7; 7 bases fit TRBD1. CDR3 length equals 17 residues. J lost 3 bases, V lost 6 bases, and 17 bases had no gene match. Germline CDR1 is PRHDT and CDR2 is FYEKMQ (reference sequence). The CDR3 region is CASSSGSRDSVYYEQYL. CDR3 in DNA: TGTGCCAGCAGTTCGGGAAGCCGGGACAGCGTGTACTACGAGCAGTACCTC.

Details on this clonotype: This CDR3 fails to terminate in the conserved phenylalanine or tryptophan, so it likely reflects a read error. It is unclear where the CDR3 begins or ends on the DNA, so no DNA is shown, and the CDR3 is as TCRdb lists it. The chain carries TRBV7-8 and TRBJ2-5; the table names TRBD2, a call not compared with the DNA. The CDR3 has 8 residues if both end residues are counted. The germline CDR1 and CDR2 sequences are SGHVS and FQNEAQ. CDR3 in amino acids: CASSLWTS.

This clonotype was observed at least ten times. The chain has TRBV6-5 and TRBJ2-5; 9 bases map to TRBD2. This CDR3 is built from 15 residues. Germline CDR1 MNHEY, CDR2 SVGAGI. V shed 8 bases and J 2 bases; nucleotides not matched to a gene: 9. This CDR3 reads CASRDSGSSQETQYF. The DNA of the CDR3 is TGTGCCAGCCGAGATAGCGGGAGCTCTCAAGAGACCCAGTACTTC.

V and J are TRBV12-3 or TRBV12-4 and TRBJ2-3; D might be TRBD2 (6 bases). V lost 6 bases and J 11 bases, leaving 27 bases between the germline ends. The CDR3 consists of 16 residues. The chain's CDR3 is CASSQALAFSYNEQYF. The CDR3 DNA reads TGTGCCAGCAGCCAAGCCCTAGCGTTCTCCTACAATGAGCAGTATTTT.

Ten or more counts support this clonotype. The rearrangement uses TRBV5-1 and TRBJ2-3; D ambiguous. This CDR3 has 16 residues. Germline V gene data show CDR1 as SGHRS and CDR2 as YFSETQ. V shed 0 bases and J shed 2 bases, with 13 bases lying between them. CDR3 in amino acids: CASSLGLSRNTDTQYF. The CDR3 DNA reads TGCGCCAGCAGCTTGGGACTGTCCCGCAACACAGATACGCAGTATTTT.

CDR3 residues: CASSLRNTQYF. CDR3 DNA sequence: TGTGCCAGCAGTTTACGCAATACGCAGTATTTT. V gene TRBV27 combines with J gene TRBJ2-3; D is ambiguous. The V and J ends lost 2 bases and 7 bases respectively, with 4 bases between them. CDR3 length: 11 residues. CDR1 and CDR2 (germline): MNHEY, SMNVEV (reference sequence).

This clonotype was counted at least ten times. The chain recombines TRBV11-2 with TRBJ1-1, with a possible D match to TRBD1 (5 bases). With 3 bases removed from V and 2 bases from J, the gap between germline ends came to 7 bases. The CDR3 sequence is 13 residues long. Germline V CDR1 and CDR2: SGHAT, FQNNGV. The CDR3 is CASSFRGNTEAFF. CDR3 in DNA: TGTGCCAGCAGCTTTAGGGGAAACACTGAAGCTTTCTTT.

At least ten counts were recorded for this clonotype. This chain links TRBV7-9 with TRBJ2-7; D is possibly TRBD2 (5 bases). With 7 bases removed from V and 4 bases from J, the gap between germline ends came to 17 bases. The CDR3 totals 14 residues. Germline V gene data show CDR1 as SEHNR and CDR2 as FQNEAQ (reference sequence). The CDR3 DNA follows: TGTGCCAGCACCGGTGGGGAGTCTTTTTACGAGCAGTACTTC. This translates into CASTGGESFYEQYF.

This clonotype was recorded many times. This rearrangement joins TRBV5-1 to TRBJ2-7; D tentatively reads TRBD1 or TRBD2 (5 bases each). The CDR3 consists of 14 residues. V lost 3 bases, J lost 3 bases, and 13 bases lay in between. The germline CDR1 and CDR2 sequences are SGHRS and YFSETQ. CDR3 loop: CASSYRDPDYEQYF. CDR3 bases: TGCGCCAGCAGCTATCGGGACCCAGACTACGAGCAGTACTTC.

In this sample, this clonotype turned up many times. The chain links TRBV7-2 to TRBJ2-7; no reliable D call. This CDR3 has 15 amino acids. V was shortened by 1 base and J by 6 bases, with 16 bases between the two germline ends. Germline-derived CDR1 and CDR2 are SGHTA and FQGNSA. The DNA for the CDR3 is TGTGCCAGCAGCTTAGATTTAGTAGGGTCGGCCGAGCAGTACTTC. This translates into CASSLDLVGSAEQYF. The whole variable domain, remainder taken from reference TRBV7-2 and TRBJ2-7, is GAGVSQSPSNKVTEKGKDVELRCDPISGHTALYWYRQSLGQGLEFLIYFQGNSAPDKSGLPSDRFSAERTGGSVSTLTIQRTQQEDSAVYLCASSLDLVGSAEQYFGPGTRLTVT.

V usage is TRBV30 and J usage is TRBJ1-1; D is unclear. The CDR3 loop spans 13 amino acids. Trimming stripped 0 bases from V and 1 base from J, with 6 bases between. The germline V gene has CDR1 GTSNPN and CDR2 SVGIG (reference sequence). This CDR3 reads CAWSVQQNTEAFF. The CDR3 region has the DNA TGTGCCTGGAGTGTACAACAGAACACTGAAGCTTTCTTT.

The sample holds many counts of this clonotype. The V gene is TRBV12-3 or TRBV12-4, the J gene TRBJ1-6; TRBD1 matches at 10 bases. V was clipped by 3 bases and J by 7 bases; unmatched bases: 3. This CDR3 comprises 15 residues. CDR3 in amino acids: CASSFPDRGNSPLHF. The CDR3 DNA sequence: TGTGCCAGCAGTTTCCCGGACAGGGGGAATTCACCCCTCCACTTT.